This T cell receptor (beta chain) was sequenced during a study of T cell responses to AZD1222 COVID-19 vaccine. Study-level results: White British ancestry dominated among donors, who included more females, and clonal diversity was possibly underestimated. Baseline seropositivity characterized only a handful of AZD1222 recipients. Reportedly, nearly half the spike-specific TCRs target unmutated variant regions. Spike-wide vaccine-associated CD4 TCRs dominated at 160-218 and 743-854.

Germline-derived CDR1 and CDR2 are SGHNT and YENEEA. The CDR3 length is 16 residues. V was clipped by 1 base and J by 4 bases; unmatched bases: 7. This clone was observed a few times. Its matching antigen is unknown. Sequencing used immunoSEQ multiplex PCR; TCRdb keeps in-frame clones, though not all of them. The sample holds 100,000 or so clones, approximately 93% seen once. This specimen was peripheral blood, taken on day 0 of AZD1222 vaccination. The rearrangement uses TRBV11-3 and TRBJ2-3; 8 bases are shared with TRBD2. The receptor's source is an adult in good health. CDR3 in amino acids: CASSLGSGAAADTQYF. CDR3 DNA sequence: TGTGCCAGCAGCTTAGGTAGCGGGGCTGCCGCAGATACGCAGTATTTT.